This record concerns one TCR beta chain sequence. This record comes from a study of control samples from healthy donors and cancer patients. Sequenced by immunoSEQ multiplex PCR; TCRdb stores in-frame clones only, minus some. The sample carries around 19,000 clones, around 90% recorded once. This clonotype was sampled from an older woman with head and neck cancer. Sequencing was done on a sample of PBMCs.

CDR3 in amino acids: CASSQDTGVRTQYF. The CDR3 region has the DNA TGTGCCAGCAGCCAAGATACGGGAGTTAGGACCCAGTACTTC. The chain couples TRBV3-1 (or the pseudogene TRBV3-2) to TRBJ2-5; D possibly corresponds to TRBD2 (6 bases). The CDR3 sequence is 14 residues long. Germline V lookup: CDR1 LGHDT, CDR2 YNNKEL (reference sequence). The V gene lost 0 bases and the J gene lost 7 bases, with 12 bases spanning the gap.